A selection of T cell receptor beta chains follows, all from one sample in a study of blood T cell repertoires in COVID-19. TCRdb keeps only in-frame clones here, not all; method: immunoSEQ multiplex PCR. The sample has fewer than 85,000 clones; 65% to 85% are singletons. The specimen was peripheral blood. The receptor source for this set is a human donor in a cohort sampled during active COVID-19. The CDR3 runs from the conserved cysteine through the conserved F or W. A D gene is named only where the DNA matches it firmly. Clone size, where shown, is once, few, many, or a class for clones that have expanded.

length	D	size	V	J	CDR3	DNA
15	.	.	TRBV5-8	TRBJ2-6	CASSLSGTGANVLTF	TGTGCCAGCAGCTTGTCGGGAACTGGGGCCAACGTCCTGACTTTC
15	TRBD1	few	TRBV6-1	TRBJ2-7	CASSESRTGIYEQYF	TGTGCCAGCAGTGAATCTCGGACAGGTATCTACGAGCAGTACTTC
17	.	.	TRBV18	TRBJ2-2	CASSPRERILVTGELFF	TGTGCCAGCTCACCGAGGGAGCGAATATTGGTCACCGGGGAGCTGTTTTTT
13	TRBD1	.	TRBV28	TRBJ1-1	CASSNRGNTEAFF	TGTGCCAGCAGTAACAGGGGGAACACTGAAGCTTTCTTT
13	.	once	TRBV6-5	TRBJ2-3	CASSYSRLDTQYF	TGTGCCAGCAGTTACAGCCGGTTGGATACGCAGTATTTT
15	TRBD2	.	TRBV18	TRBJ2-2	CASSPGLAGTGELFF	TGTGCCAGCTCACCAGGACTAGCGGGGACCGGGGAGCTGTTTTTT
14	TRBD1	few	TRBV7-9	TRBJ1-1	CASSSGQLNTEAFF	TGTGCCAGCAGCTCGGGACAGCTGAACACTGAAGCTTTCTTT
15	TRBD1	.	TRBV24-1	TRBJ1-5	CATSDFWTGVQPQHF	TGTGCCACCAGTGATTTCTGGACAGGGGTCCAGCCCCAGCATTTT
13	.	.	TRBV6-1	TRBJ1-5	CASSDWQGKPQHF	TGTGCCAGCAGTGATTGGCAGGGAAAGCCCCAGCATTTT
15	.	.	TRBV5-4	TRBJ1-2	CASSRGTTSNYGYTF	TGTGCCAGCAGCCGCGGGACTACTTCTAACTATGGCTACACCTTC
16	TRBD1	.	TRBV6-2/TRBV6-3	TRBJ2-5	CASSYWEQGPQETQYF	TGTGCCAGCAGTTACTGGGAACAGGGGCCACAAGAGACCCAGTACTTC
14	TRBD1	.	TRBV10-3	TRBJ1-3	CAISPDRDSNTIYF	TGTGCCATCAGCCCCGACAGGGACAGCAACACCATATATTTT
15	.	.	TRBV5-4	TRBJ2-7	CASSLAGSRAYEQYF	TGTGCCAGCAGCTTGGCGGGGTCGCGGGCCTACGAGCAGTACTTC
16	.	.	TRBV11-3	TRBJ2-3	CASSSGLTLATDTQYF	TGTGCCAGCAGCTCCGGACTGACCCTGGCCACAGATACGCAGTATTTT
12	.	.	TRBV28	TRBJ1-1	CASSRTGTGSFF	TGTGCCAGCAGTAGAACAGGGACGGGAAGTTTCTTT
15	TRBD1	.	TRBV2	TRBJ2-1	CASSPRQGAYNEQFF	TGTGCCAGCAGCCCCCGACAGGGCGCCTACAATGAGCAGTTCTTC
22	TRBD1	.	TRBV23-1	TRBJ2-1	CASSQGFRGRDSETLTGNEQFF	TGCGCCAGCAGTCAAGGATTCAGGGGGCGCGATTCAGAAACTCTGACAGGAAATGAGCAGTTCTTC
14	.	.	TRBV6-1	TRBJ1-4	CASSEPGGNEKLFF	TGTGCCAGCAGTGAACCGGGGGGTAATGAAAAACTGTTTTTT
11	.	.	TRBV6-5	TRBJ2-3	CASTPGDTQYF	TGTGCCAGCACTCCGGGAGATACGCAGTATTTT
13	.	once	TRBV7-9	TRBJ1-1	CASSLGTGGTAFF	TGTGCCAGCAGCTTAGGGACCGGGGGGACAGCTTTCTTT
15	TRBD1	.	TRBV7-8	TRBJ1-5	CASSLQGGVNQPQHF	TGTGCCAGCAGCCTACAGGGGGGGGTAAATCAGCCCCAGCATTTT
15	.	.	TRBV24-1	TRBJ2-5	CATSQGTKIEETQYF	TGTGCCACCAGTCAGGGAACGAAAATAGAAGAGACCCAGTACTTC
13	.	.	TRBV7-3	TRBJ1-4	CASSSGPGRKLFF	TGTGCCAGCAGCTCCGGACCTGGGAGGAAACTGTTTTTT
13	.	.	TRBV5-1	TRBJ2-1	CASSFHEVNEQFF	TGCGCCAGCAGCTTTCACGAGGTCAATGAGCAGTTCTTC
16	.	.	TRBV5-1	TRBJ2-2	CASSLAARGNTGELFF	TGCGCCAGCAGCTTGGCCGCTAGGGGAAACACCGGGGAGCTGTTTTTT
12	.	.	TRBV6-6	TRBJ2-1	CASETGTNEQFF	TGTGCCAGCGAAACAGGGACGAATGAGCAGTTCTTC
15	TRBD2	few	TRBV6-4	TRBJ2-1	CASSQSAGGSDEQFF	TGTGCCAGCAGCCAAAGTGCGGGGGGGAGCGATGAGCAGTTCTTC
17	TRBD1	.	TRBV15	TRBJ1-5	CATSRDRTGRINQPQHF	TGTGCCACCAGCAGAGATAGGACAGGAAGGATAAATCAGCCCCAGCATTTT
13	.	.	TRBV7-2	TRBJ1-1	CASSLFRGTEAFF	TGTGCCAGCAGCTTATTTAGGGGAACTGAAGCTTTCTTT
15	TRBD2	.	TRBV7-2	TRBJ2-7	CASSLTSGVLYEQYF	TGTGCCAGCAGCTTAACTAGCGGGGTACTCTACGAGCAGTACTTC
17	.	.	TRBV7-2	TRBJ2-2	CASSLDLPHTHTGELFF	TGTGCCAGCAGCTTAGATCTCCCTCACACCCACACCGGGGAGCTGTTTTTT
11	.	.	TRBV5-5	TRBJ1-2	CASSFGVGYTF	TGTGCCAGCAGCTTCGGGGTCGGCTACACCTTC
14	.	.	TRBV11-3	TRBJ2-2	CASSLGQGTGELFF	TGTGCCAGCAGCTTAGGTCAGGGCACCGGGGAGCTGTTTTTT
14	.	.	TRBV7-2	TRBJ1-4	CASSLSLGGEKLFF	TGTGCCAGCAGCTTATCCCTAGGTGGTGAAAAACTGTTTTTT
12	.	.	TRBV6-5	TRBJ2-7	CASRTRGSEQYF	TGTGCCAGCAGAACGAGAGGGAGCGAGCAGTACTTC
13	.	.	TRBV28	TRBJ2-7	CASSLFKGNEQYF	TGTGCCAGCAGTTTATTTAAGGGGAACGAGCAGTACTTC
17	.	.	TRBV3-1/TRBV3-2	TRBJ1-1	CASSQVLRGGRNTEAFF	TGTGCCAGCAGCCAAGTACTTAGGGGGGGAAGGAACACTGAAGCTTTCTTT
15	.	.	TRBV7-2	TRBJ2-7	CASGGTAGSSYEQYF	TGTGCCAGCGGAGGGACGGCCGGGAGCTCCTACGAGCAGTACTTC
19	TRBD1	.	TRBV7-2	TRBJ2-5	CASSLAAYSPDRNRETQYF	TGTGCCAGCAGCTTAGCCGCGTATTCCCCGGACAGGAACCGGGAGACCCAGTACTTC
13	.	.	TRBV6-6	TRBJ1-1	CASSYSAGAEAFF	TGTGCCAGCAGTTACTCGGCGGGGGCAGAAGCTTTCTTT
17	TRBD2	.	TRBV2	TRBJ2-1	CASSEGIGRGGNNEQFF	TGTGCCAGCAGTGAAGGAATCGGGCGGGGGGGCAACAATGAGCAGTTCTTC
13	.	.	TRBV7-2	TRBJ1-5	CASSLVQGQPQHF	TGTGCCAGCAGCTTAGTACAGGGACAGCCCCAGCATTTT
14	.	once	TRBV14	TRBJ2-7	CASSQDTGRHEQYF	TGTGCCAGCAGCCAAGATACAGGGCGCCACGAGCAGTACTTC
13	.	.	TRBV6-5	TRBJ1-2	CASSYGGAGGYTF	TGTGCCAGCAGTTATGGAGGGGCTGGAGGCTACACCTTC
12	.	.	TRBV6-5	TRBJ1-3	CASGGSGNTIYF	TGTGCCAGCGGCGGTTCTGGAAACACCATATATTTT
15	.	.	TRBV11-3	TRBJ2-2	CASSLVGQNTGELFF	TGTGCCAGCAGCTTAGTTGGACAGAACACCGGGGAGCTGTTTTTT
14	TRBD1	.	TRBV2	TRBJ1-5	CASSSDRANQPQHF	TGTGCCAGCTCTTCGGACAGGGCTAATCAGCCCCAGCATTTT
16	.	.	TRBV28	TRBJ1-1	CASSFWGLGRNTEAFF	TGTGCCAGCAGTTTCTGGGGGCTGGGGCGGAACACTGAAGCTTTCTTT